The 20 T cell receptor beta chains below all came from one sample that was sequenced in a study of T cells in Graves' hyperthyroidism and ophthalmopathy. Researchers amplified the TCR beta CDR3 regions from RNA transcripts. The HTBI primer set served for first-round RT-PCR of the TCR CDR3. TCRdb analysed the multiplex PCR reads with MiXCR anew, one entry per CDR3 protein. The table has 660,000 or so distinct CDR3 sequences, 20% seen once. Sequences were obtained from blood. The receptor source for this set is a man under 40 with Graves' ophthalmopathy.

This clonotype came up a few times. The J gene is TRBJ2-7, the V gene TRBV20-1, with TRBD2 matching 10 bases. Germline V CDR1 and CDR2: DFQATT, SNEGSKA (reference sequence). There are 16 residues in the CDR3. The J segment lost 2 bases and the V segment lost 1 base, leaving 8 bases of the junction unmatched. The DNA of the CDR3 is TGCAGTGCTAGAGCATTAGCGGGAGGAGGCCCCTACGAGCAGTACTTC. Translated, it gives CSARALAGGGPYEQYF.

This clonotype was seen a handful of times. CDR3 region: CASSKVGSPYEQYF. For the CDR3, the DNA is TGTGCCAGCAGCAAAGTGGGGAGCCCCTACGAGCAGTACTTC. The chain couples TRBV7-9 to TRBJ2-7, with D maybe TRBD2 (5 bases). The CDR3 has 14 amino acids. Germline V lookup: CDR1 SEHNR, CDR2 FQNEAQ (reference sequence). Trimming shortened V by 5 bases and J by 2 bases, and 13 bases separated the two germline ends.

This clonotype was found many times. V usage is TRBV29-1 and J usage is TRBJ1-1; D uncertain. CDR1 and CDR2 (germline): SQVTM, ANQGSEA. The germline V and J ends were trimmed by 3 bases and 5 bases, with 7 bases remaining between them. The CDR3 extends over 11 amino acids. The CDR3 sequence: CSVDGRTEAFF. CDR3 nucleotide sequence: TGCAGCGTTGACGGGCGTACTGAAGCTTTCTTT.

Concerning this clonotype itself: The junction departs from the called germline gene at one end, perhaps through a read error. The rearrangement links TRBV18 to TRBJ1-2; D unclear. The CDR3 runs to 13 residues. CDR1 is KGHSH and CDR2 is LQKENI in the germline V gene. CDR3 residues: CVSSPQSSLGYTF. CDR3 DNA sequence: TGTGTCAGCTCACCACAGAGCTCCCTTGGCTACACCTTC. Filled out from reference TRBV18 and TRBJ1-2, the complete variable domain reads NAGVMQNPRHLVRRRGQEARLRCSPMKGHSHVYWYRQLPEEGLKFMVYLQKENIIDESGMPKERFSAEFPKEGPSILRIQQVVRGDSAAYFCVSSPQSSLGYTFGSGTRLTVV.

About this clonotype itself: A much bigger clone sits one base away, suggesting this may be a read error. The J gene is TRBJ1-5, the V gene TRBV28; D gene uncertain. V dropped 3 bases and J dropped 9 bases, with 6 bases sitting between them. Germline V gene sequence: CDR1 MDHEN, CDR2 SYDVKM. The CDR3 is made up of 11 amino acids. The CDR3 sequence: CASSFDRPQHF. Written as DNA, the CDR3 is TGTGCCAGCAGTTTTGATCGGCCCCAGCATTTT. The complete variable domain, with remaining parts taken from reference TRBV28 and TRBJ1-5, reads DVKVTQSSRYLVKRTGEKVFLECVQDMDHENMFWYRQDPGLGLRLIYFSYDVKMKEKGDIPEGYSVSREKKERFSLILESASTNQTSMYLCASSFDRPQHFGDGTRLSIL.

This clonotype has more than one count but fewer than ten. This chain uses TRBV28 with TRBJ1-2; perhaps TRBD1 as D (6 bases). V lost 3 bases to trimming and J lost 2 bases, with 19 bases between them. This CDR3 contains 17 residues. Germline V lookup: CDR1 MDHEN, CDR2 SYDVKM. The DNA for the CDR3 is TGTGCCAGCAGTTTTTTCACAGGGACCCAACGGAACTATGGCTACACCTTC. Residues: CASSFFTGTQRNYGYTF.

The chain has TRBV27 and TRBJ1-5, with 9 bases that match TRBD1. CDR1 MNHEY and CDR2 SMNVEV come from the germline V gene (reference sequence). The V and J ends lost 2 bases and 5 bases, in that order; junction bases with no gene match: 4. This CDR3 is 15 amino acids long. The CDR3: CASSLNRGPHQPQHF. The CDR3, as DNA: TGTGCCAGCAGTTTAAACAGGGGGCCGCATCAGCCCCAGCATTTT.

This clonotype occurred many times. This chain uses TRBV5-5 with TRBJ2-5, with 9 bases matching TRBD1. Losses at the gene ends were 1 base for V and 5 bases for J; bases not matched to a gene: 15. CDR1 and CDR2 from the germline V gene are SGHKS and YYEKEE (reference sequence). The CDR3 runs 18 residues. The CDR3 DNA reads TGTGCCAGCAGCTTGATTCCTGGCTGGACAGGGGAGAGGGAGACCCAGTACTTC. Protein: CASSLIPGWTGERETQYF. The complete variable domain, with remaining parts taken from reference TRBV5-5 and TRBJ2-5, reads DAGVTQSPTHLIKTRGQQVTLRCSPISGHKSVSWYQQVLGQGPQFIFQYYEKEERGRGNFPDRFSARQFPNYSSELNVNALLLGDSALYLCASSLIPGWTGERETQYFGPGTRLLVL.

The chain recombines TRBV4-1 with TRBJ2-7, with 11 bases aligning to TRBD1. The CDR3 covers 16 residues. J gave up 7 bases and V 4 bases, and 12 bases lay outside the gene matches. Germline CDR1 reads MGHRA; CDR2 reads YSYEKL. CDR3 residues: CASSRARTGGLGEQYF. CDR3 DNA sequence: TGCGCCAGCAGCCGGGCCCGGACAGGGGGCTTGGGTGAGCAGTACTTC.

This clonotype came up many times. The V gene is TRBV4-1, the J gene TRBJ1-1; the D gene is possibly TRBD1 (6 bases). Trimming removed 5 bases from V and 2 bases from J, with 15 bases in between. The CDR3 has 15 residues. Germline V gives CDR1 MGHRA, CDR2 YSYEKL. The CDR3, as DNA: TGCGCCAGCAGCTTTACCGGACAGCCTAACACTGAAGCTTTCTTT. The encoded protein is CASSFTGQPNTEAFF.

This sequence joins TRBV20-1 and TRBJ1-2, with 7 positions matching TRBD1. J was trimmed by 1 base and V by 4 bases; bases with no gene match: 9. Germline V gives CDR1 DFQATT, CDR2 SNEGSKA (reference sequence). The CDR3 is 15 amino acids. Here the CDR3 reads CSAIDGAGGNYGYTF. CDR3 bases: TGCAGTGCTATAGATGGGGCAGGGGGTAACTATGGCTACACCTTC.

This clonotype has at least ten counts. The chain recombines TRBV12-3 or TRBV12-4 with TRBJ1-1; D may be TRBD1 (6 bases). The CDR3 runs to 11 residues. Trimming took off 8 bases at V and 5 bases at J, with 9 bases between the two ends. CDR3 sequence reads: CASAGATEAFF. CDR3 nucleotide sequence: TGTGCCAGCGCGGGGGCGACTGAAGCTTTCTTT.

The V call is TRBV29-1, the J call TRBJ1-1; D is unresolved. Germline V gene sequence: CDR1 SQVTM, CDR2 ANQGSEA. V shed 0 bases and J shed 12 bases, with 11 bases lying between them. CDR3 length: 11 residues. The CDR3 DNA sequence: TGCAGCGTTGAAGATCTTGGAGGAACTTTCTTT. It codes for CSVEDLGGTFF.

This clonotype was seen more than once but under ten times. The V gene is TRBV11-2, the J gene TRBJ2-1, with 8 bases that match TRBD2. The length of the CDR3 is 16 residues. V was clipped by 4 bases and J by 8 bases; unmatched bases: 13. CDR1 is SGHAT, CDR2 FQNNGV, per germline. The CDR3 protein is CASSSSGRAIMDEQFF. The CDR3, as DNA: TGTGCCAGCAGCTCATCCGGGAGGGCCATTATGGATGAGCAGTTCTTC. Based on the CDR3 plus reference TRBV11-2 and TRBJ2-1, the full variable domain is EAGVAQSPRYKIIEKRQSVAFWCNPISGHATLYWYQQILGQGPKLLIQFQNNGVVDDSQLPKDRFSAERLKGVDSTLKIQPAKLEDSAVYLCASSSSGRAIMDEQFFGPGTRLTVL.

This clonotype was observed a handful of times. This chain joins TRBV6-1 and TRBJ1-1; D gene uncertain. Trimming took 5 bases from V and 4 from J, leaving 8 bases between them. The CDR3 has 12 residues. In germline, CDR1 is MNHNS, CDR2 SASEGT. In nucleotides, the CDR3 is TGTGCCAGCAGTTGGCTTGCCACTGAAGCTTTCTTT. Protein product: CASSWLATEAFF.

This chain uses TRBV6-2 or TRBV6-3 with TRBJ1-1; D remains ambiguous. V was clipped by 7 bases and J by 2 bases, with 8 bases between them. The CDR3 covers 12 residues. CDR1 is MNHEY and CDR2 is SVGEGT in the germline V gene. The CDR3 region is CASTDLNTEAFF. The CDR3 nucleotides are TGTGCCAGCACGGACCTAAACACTGAAGCTTTCTTT.

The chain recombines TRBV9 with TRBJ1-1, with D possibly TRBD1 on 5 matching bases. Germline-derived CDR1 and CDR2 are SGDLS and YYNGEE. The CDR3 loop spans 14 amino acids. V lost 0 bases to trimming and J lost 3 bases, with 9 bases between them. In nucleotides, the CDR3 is TGTGCCAGCAGCGTAGGGGGGTATGACACTGAAGCTTTCTTT. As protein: CASSVGGYDTEAFF.

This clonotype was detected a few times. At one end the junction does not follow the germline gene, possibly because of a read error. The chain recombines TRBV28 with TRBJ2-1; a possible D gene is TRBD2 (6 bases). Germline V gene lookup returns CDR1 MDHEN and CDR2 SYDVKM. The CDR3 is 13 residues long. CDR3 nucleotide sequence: TGTGTCAGCAGGAAAACTAGCAACAATGAGCAGTTCTTC. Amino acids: CVSRKTSNNEQFF.

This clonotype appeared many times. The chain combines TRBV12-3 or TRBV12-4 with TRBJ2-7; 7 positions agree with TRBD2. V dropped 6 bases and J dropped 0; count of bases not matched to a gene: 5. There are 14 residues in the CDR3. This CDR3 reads CASRRSGFSYEQYF. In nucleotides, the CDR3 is TGTGCCAGCAGGCGTAGCGGGTTCTCCTACGAGCAGTACTTC.

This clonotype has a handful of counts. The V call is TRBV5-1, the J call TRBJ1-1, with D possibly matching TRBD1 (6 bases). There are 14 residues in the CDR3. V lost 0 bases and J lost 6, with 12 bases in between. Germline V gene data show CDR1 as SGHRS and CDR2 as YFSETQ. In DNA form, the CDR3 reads TGCGCCAGCAGCTTGGATGGGGGGGCCGCTGAAGCTTTCTTT. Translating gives CASSLDGGAAEAFF.